This T cell receptor (beta chain) came from a study of low-dose radiotherapy and immunotherapy resistance in tumors. This clonotype showed up just a few times. Alpha- and beta-chain coverage of first-strand cDNA came from TRAV- and TRBV-specific primers. The TCRs were subjected to amplification over 20 PCR cycles employing a constant-region primer in conjunction with a V-primer adapter. In TCRdb, the reads were re-called with MiXCR into one record per CDR3 protein. The table has some 13,000 distinct CDR3 sequences, approximately 70% seen once. This CDR3 region has 15 residues. Germline assignment: CDR1 SGHRS and CDR2 YFSETQ. The V and J ends lost 4 bases and 3 bases, in that order; junction bases with no gene match: 10.

The origin of this receptor is a human donor with advanced metastatic prostate, ovarian, gallbladder or colorectal cancer (not recorded which). This table probably holds off-target reads from a library built for another chain. The chain employs TRBV5-1 and TRBJ2-7, with TRBD2 identical over 7 bases. In DNA, the CDR3 is TGCGCCAGCAGCCTCCCACTAGCGCAATACTACGAGCAGTACTTC. Its translation: CASSLPLAQYYEQYF.